A selection of T cell receptor beta chains follows, all from one sample in a study of blood T cells in healthy people across ages. TCRdb processed the 5' RACE reads anew with MiXCR; each CDR3 protein has one entry. The table includes 800,000 or so distinct CDR3 sequences, approximately 25% detected once. This sample was also put to use in a study of T cells of mothers and their children.

The sequencing input was blood. The receptor set was obtained from a boy aged 5-17 years in good health. CDR3s include the opening cysteine and the closing phenylalanine or tryptophan. The order of the fields is J gene, D gene, clone size, V gene, CDR3 DNA, CDR3 protein. A D gene is named only where the DNA matches it firmly. Size tells how often a clone was seen (once, few, many) or the class of an expanded clone, and some rows leave it out.

TRBJ2-7	TRBD2	.	TRBV20-1	TGCAGTCTCACTAGCGGGAGGTCGTACGAGCAGTACTTC	CSLTSGRSYEQYF
TRBJ2-1	.	.	TRBV7-2	TGTGCCAGCAGCTTAGGCACTTACCCAATCAGGGAGCAGTTCTTC	CASSLGTYPIREQFF
TRBJ2-5	.	.	TRBV15	TGTGCCACCAGCACAGGACAACCTGGCCAAGAGACCCAGTACTTC	CATSTGQPGQETQYF
TRBJ2-3	TRBD1	few	TRBV5-1	TGCGCCAGCAGCCACACGGACAGGACCACAGATACGCAGTATTTT	CASSHTDRTTDTQYF
TRBJ2-7	.	few	TRBV7-9	TGTGCCAGCAGCTCCTGGCGGGGCCACTACGAGCAGTACTTC	CASSSWRGHYEQYF
TRBJ2-1	TRBD2	few	TRBV20-1	TGCAGTGCGGGGACTAGCGGGGGGTACAATGAGCAGTTCTTC	CSAGTSGGYNEQFF
TRBJ2-7	TRBD2	once	TRBV4-1	TGCGCCAGCAGCCTCCAGACTAGCGGACCCTACGAGCAGTACTTC	CASSLQTSGPYEQYF
TRBJ1-1	.	.	TRBV6-5	TGTGCCAGCACCCGGGACGGAGGGAACACTGAAGCTTTCTTT	CASTRDGGNTEAFF
TRBJ2-1	TRBD2	.	TRBV6-1	TGTGCCAGCGGGGAAAAAGGCGGGAGGTCCTACAATGAGCAGTTCTTC	CASGEKGGRSYNEQFF
TRBJ2-1	TRBD1	few	TRBV29-1	TGCAGCGTTGCGACAGGGGTATTTGAGCAGTTCTTC	CSVATGVFEQFF
TRBJ2-5	.	.	TRBV6-5	TGTGCCAGCAGTTACTCGAGTAGCTGGGGTGAGACCCAGTACTTC	CASSYSSSWGETQYF
TRBJ1-1	.	few	TRBV3-1	TGTGCCAGCAGCCAACGCCTGGATGCCAACCCCCATGAAGCTTTCTTT	CASSQRLDANPHEAFF
TRBJ2-1	.	.	TRBV18	TGTGCCAGCTCACCGACGGCGGTCTCCTACAATGAGCAGTTCTTC	CASSPTAVSYNEQFF
TRBJ2-3	.	.	TRBV7-9	TGTTCCAGCAGCTTAGCCGGACAGAGCACAGGTACGCAGTATTTT	CSSSLAGQSTGTQYF
TRBJ2-2	.	few	TRBV29-1	TGCAGCGGGGCGAGTAGTAACACCGGGGAGCTGTTTTTT	CSGASSNTGELFF
TRBJ2-5	.	few	TRBV5-1	TGCGCCAGCAGACCCGATCAAGAGACCCAGTACTTC	CASRPDQETQYF
TRBJ2-6	TRBD1	.	TRBV9	TGTGCCAGCAGCGTCGATCCCGGGCCACCTCCGGGACAGGGTCCCCGGAGGGCCAACGTCCTGACTTTC	CASSVDPGPPPGQGPRRANVLTF
TRBJ2-7	.	few	TRBV7-2	TGTGCCAGCAGCCCCTCCAGTGGTTACGAGCAGTACTTC	CASSPSSGYEQYF
TRBJ1-5	.	.	TRBV12-3/TRBV12-4	TGTGCCAGCAGTTACCTGGGCAGTAGCAATCAGCCCCAGCATTTT	CASSYLGSSNQPQHF
TRBJ1-1	.	.	TRBV7-3	TGTGCCAGCAGCGCCGAGAGAAACACTGAAGCTTTCTTT	CASSAERNTEAFF
TRBJ2-3	.	few	TRBV20-1	TGCAGTGCTAGTCTAGACACAGATACGCAGTATTTT	CSASLDTDTQYF
TRBJ2-2	.	few	TRBV7-8	TGTGCCAGCCATTCCATACGAACCGGGGAGCTGTTTTTT	CASHSIRTGELFF
TRBJ2-1	TRBD2	few	TRBV6-2/TRBV6-3	TGTGCCAGCAGTTACGGCGGGGGCTCCTACAATGAGCAGTTCTTC	CASSYGGGSYNEQFF
TRBJ2-5	.	few	TRBV15	TGTGCCACCAGCAGAGATGTGGGATCAGAGACCCAGTACTTC	CATSRDVGSETQYF
TRBJ2-3	.	few	TRBV12-3/TRBV12-4	TGTGCCAGCGGGGGAACCACAGATACGCAGTATTTT	CASGGTTDTQYF
TRBJ1-5	.	.	TRBV7-6	TGTGCCAGCAGTCCCCTGGGGGTCGTGCAGCCCCAGCATTTT	CASSPLGVVQPQHF
TRBJ2-7	.	few	TRBV29-1	TGCAGCGTTGGACGTAGGGACGAGCAGTACTTC	CSVGRRDEQYF
TRBJ2-5	.	many	TRBV29-1	TGCAGCGTTGACGGGGTATCAGAGACCCAGTACTTC	CSVDGVSETQYF
TRBJ2-1	.	.	TRBV28	TGTGCCAGCAGTTCCGTCGTTTTCGGTGAGCAGTTCTTC	CASSSVVFGEQFF
TRBJ2-7	.	few	TRBV2	TGTGCGTGGGGGGAGGTCCACGAGCAGTACTTC	CAWGEVHEQYF
TRBJ1-1	.	few	TRBV4-3	TGCGCCAGCAGCCAAGATCGGATTTCCCCGAACACTGAAGCTTTCTTT	CASSQDRISPNTEAFF
TRBJ2-5	.	few	TRBV15	TGTGCCACCAGCAGAGATTTGAGTGCAGGGACGGTTGGGACCCAGTACTTC	CATSRDLSAGTVGTQYF
TRBJ2-7	.	few	TRBV28	TGTGCCAGCAGGACCTCCGTGACAGGCTTGGACGAGCAGTACTTC	CASRTSVTGLDEQYF
TRBJ2-5	.	few	TRBV20-1	TGCAGTGCTAGGAGGGCAGGGGCTCCCCAAGAGACCCAGTACTTC	CSARRAGAPQETQYF
TRBJ2-2	.	.	TRBV7-9	TGTGCCAGCAGCCACCGGGACACACCCACCGGGGAGCTGTTTTTT	CASSHRDTPTGELFF
TRBJ1-4	TRBD1	once	TRBV4-1	TGCGCCAGCAGCCAAGAGACAGGGACTGAAAAACTGTTTTTT	CASSQETGTEKLFF
TRBJ2-3	.	few	TRBV9	TGTGCCAGCAGCCCCCGTGGGGCTAGCAGCAGTACAGATACGCAGTATTTT	CASSPRGASSSTDTQYF
TRBJ1-6	TRBD1	.	TRBV15	TGTGCCACCAGCAGTTCCCCCGTCCGTCCGGGACAGAATTCACCCCTCCACTTT	CATSSSPVRPGQNSPLHF
TRBJ2-1	.	.	TRBV7-3	TGTGCCAGCAGCCCCGGGTTGGTCCAGGGGATTTCCAATGAGCAGTTCTTC	CASSPGLVQGISNEQFF
TRBJ2-3	.	few	TRBV5-1	TGCGCCAGCAGCTTGGACGGCAGATCCACAGATACGCAGTATTTT	CASSLDGRSTDTQYF
TRBJ2-1	.	.	TRBV27	TGTGCCAGCAGTTTATCTTTGGACTTCCTCGAGGGCAATGAGCAGTTCTTC	CASSLSLDFLEGNEQFF
TRBJ1-1	.	.	TRBV6-5	TGTGCCAGCACCCGGGGTCTCAACACTGAAGCTTTCTTT	CASTRGLNTEAFF
TRBJ2-5	.	few	TRBV6-2/TRBV6-3	TGTGCCAGCACTTCCAGAGGCCTGCAAGAGACCCAGTACTTC	CASTSRGLQETQYF
TRBJ2-1	.	.	TRBV20-1	TGCAGTGCTACCCGGGGCTCCTACAATGAGCAGTTCTTC	CSATRGSYNEQFF
TRBJ2-5	.	few	TRBV12-3/TRBV12-4	TGTGCCAGCAGCCTGGACCCTACGAGGGAGACCCAGTACTTC	CASSLDPTRETQYF
TRBJ2-6	.	.	TRBV14	TGTGCCAGCAGCCAAAAGGGCGTCTCTGGGGCCAACGTCCTGACTTTC	CASSQKGVSGANVLTF
TRBJ2-3	.	few	TRBV27	TGTGCCAGAGGGAAAGGGAGAGATACCGGGACCGGCACAGATACGCAGTATTTT	CARGKGRDTGTGTDTQYF
TRBJ2-3	.	.	TRBV20-1	TGCAGTGCGCCGCAGGGGTCAGATACGCAGTATTTT	CSAPQGSDTQYF
TRBJ2-4	TRBD1	few	TRBV28	TGTGCCAGCAGCCCAGACAGGGTCCGAAACATTCAGTACTTC	CASSPDRVRNIQYF
TRBJ2-1	TRBD1	few	TRBV5-6	TGTGCCAGCAGCTTGTATGGGGACAGCTCCTACAATGAGCAGTTCTTC	CASSLYGDSSYNEQFF
TRBJ1-1	.	many	TRBV12-3/TRBV12-4	TGTGCCAGCCGTCCGGGCCCGAACACTGAAGCTTTCTTT	CASRPGPNTEAFF
TRBJ2-1	TRBD2	.	TRBV28	TGTGCCAGCAGTCCTCGGACTAGCGGGGGTTCCTACAATGAGCAGTTCTTC	CASSPRTSGGSYNEQFF
TRBJ2-5	.	few	TRBV6-5	TGTGCCAGCAGGACCACCCAAGAGACCCAGTACTTC	CASRTTQETQYF
TRBJ1-2	.	.	TRBV2	TGTGCCAGCAAATCAGAACCCGAGCGGGGCTACACCTTC	CASKSEPERGYTF